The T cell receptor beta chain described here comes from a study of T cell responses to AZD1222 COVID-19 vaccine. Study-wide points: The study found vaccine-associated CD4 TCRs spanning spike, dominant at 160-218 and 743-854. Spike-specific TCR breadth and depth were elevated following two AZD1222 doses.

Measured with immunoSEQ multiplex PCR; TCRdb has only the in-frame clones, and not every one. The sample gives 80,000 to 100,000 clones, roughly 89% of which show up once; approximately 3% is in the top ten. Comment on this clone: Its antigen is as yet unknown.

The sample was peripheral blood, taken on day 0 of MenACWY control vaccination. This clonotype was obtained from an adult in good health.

The CDR3 is CAISDEGIEQFF. The CDR3 nucleotides are TGTGCCATCAGTGATGAGGGTATCGAGCAGTTCTTC. This chain joins TRBV10-3 and TRBJ2-1; D possibly corresponds to TRBD2 (5 bases). Germline V lookup: CDR1 ENHRY, CDR2 SYGVKD. The CDR3 has 12 residues. V was cut by 3 bases and J by 10 bases, with 10 bases left in between.